These 3 T cell receptor beta chains originate from one sample sequenced in a study of blood T cell repertoires in COVID-19. Sequencing was performed with immunoSEQ multiplex PCR; in TCRdb, only in-frame clones are kept and a portion is missing. The repertoire consists of around 320,000 clones, with roughly 89% occurring once and the leading ten covering 11%. The sequenced material came from peripheral blood. The origin of the receptors is a woman aged 25 to 39 with COVID-19, enrolled during active disease.

The chain combines TRBV14 with TRBJ1-4; D remains ambiguous. This CDR3 is built from 14 residues. Germline V lookup: CDR1 SGHDN, CDR2 FVKESK. V lost 0 bases and J 8 bases, leaving 10 bases between the germline ends. The CDR3 bases are TGTGCCAGCAGCCAAGATCCCGAGGCGGAAAAACTGTTTTTT. Amino acids: CASSQDPEAEKLFF.

This clone was seen only once. Mismatch with germline at one junction end may stem from a read error. This chain uses TRBV10-2 with TRBJ2-5; 11 positions match TRBD2. This CDR3 has 15 residues. Germline CDR1 reads WSHSY; CDR2 reads SAAADI. CDR3 region: CASGDSGGGGETQYF. CDR3 coding DNA: TGCGCCAGCGGTGATAGCGGGGGGGGTGGAGAGACCCAGTACTTC.

The V and J genes are TRBV24-1 and TRBJ2-7; 8 positions agree with TRBD1. V trimming: 4 bases; J trimming: 6 bases; junction bases outside the gene matches: 10. The length of the CDR3 is 15 residues. Germline V gene sequence: CDR1 KGHDR, CDR2 SFDVKD. CDR3 coding DNA: TGTGCCACCAGTGACCGCTGGACAGGGAACAGCGAGCAGTACTTC. Translating gives CATSDRWTGNSEQYF.